This T cell receptor beta chain was recovered during a study of cytomegalovirus exposure and HLA in healthy donors. About this clone: Its specificity is not known.

Study results and caveats: Productive rates of about 90% or about 30% were seen for most TCR beta V segments in an earlier analysis.

The study ran its PCR with 60 Vbeta and 13 Jbeta primers. Assay used: immunoSEQ multiplex PCR; TCRdb lists only in-frame clones, some missing. The sample has 170,000 or so clones; roughly four fifths are singletons. What was sequenced was PBMCs. The TCR sequence derives from a man aged 50 to 60 in good health and CMV-seronegative.

This CDR3 is CASSDRGGVDTQYF. As DNA, the CDR3 is TGTGCCAGTAGTGACAGGGGGGGGGTTGATACGCAGTATTTT. The V gene is TRBV19, the J gene TRBJ2-3; TRBD1 matches at 9 bases. The CDR3 is 14 amino acids. Germline trimming cut 5 bases from V and 6 bases from J; bases unmatched to any gene: 6. Germline V gene data show CDR1 as LNHDA and CDR2 as SQIVND (reference sequence).